The 23 T cell receptor beta chains given below trace back to one sample, sequenced in a study of PD-1 blockade in classical Hodgkin lymphoma. The protocol was immunoSEQ multiplex PCR, while the TCRdb copy is restricted to in-frame clones and leaves out a portion. The sample shows more than 90,000 clones, 80% to 90% of them seen only once. Every patient relapsed after autologous stem cell transplantation, and brentuximab vedotin exposure varied. Specimen: peripheral blood mononuclear cells (PBMCs), collected before the second cycle of nivolumab. Source of these receptors: a human donor with classical Hodgkin lymphoma.

Note on this clone: Distinct nucleotide sequences in the sample also encode this CDR3. The V gene is TRBV6-6, the J gene TRBJ1-5, with D unclear. V gave up 4 bases and J gave up 4 bases, with 5 bases separating them. The CDR3 loop spans 12 amino acids. CDR1 and CDR2 from the germline V gene are MNHNY and SVGAGI (reference sequence). CDR3: CASSFLNQPQHF. The CDR3, as DNA: TGTGCCAGCAGTTTCCTGAATCAGCCCCAGCATTTT.

CDR3 DNA sequence: TGTGCCAGCACCGTCTACGAGCAGTACTTC. It yields the protein CASTVYEQYF. The V and J genes are TRBV7-8 and TRBJ2-7; no definite D call. Germline V gene data show CDR1 as SGHVS and CDR2 as FQNEAQ. V lost 7 bases to trimming and J lost 3 bases, with 4 bases between them. This CDR3 contains 10 residues.

The rearrangement joins TRBV7-2 to TRBJ1-2, with a tentative D call TRBD1 (5 bases). V gave up 7 bases and J gave up 4 bases, with 16 bases separating them. Germline lookup yields CDR1 SGHTA and CDR2 FQGNSA. The CDR3 sequence is 14 residues long. CDR3 sequence (DNA): TGTGCCAGCAACCCCGCGGGGGGAATCTATGGCTACACCTTC. Translation: CASNPAGGIYGYTF.

The rearrangement joins TRBV5-4 to TRBJ1-4; 8 nucleotides line up with TRBD1. V dropped 3 bases and J dropped 4; count of bases not matched to a gene: 5. Germline V gene sequence: CDR1 SGHNT, CDR2 YYREEE (reference sequence). The CDR3 extends over 15 amino acids. The CDR3 region is CASSSMTGDNEKLFF. Here the CDR3 DNA reads TGTGCCAGCAGCTCCATGACAGGGGATAATGAAAAACTGTTTTTT.

CDR3 loop: CASSDRGADTEAFF. CDR3 bases: TGTGCCAGCAGTGATAGGGGCGCGGACACTGAAGCTTTCTTT. The chain combines TRBV2 with TRBJ1-1; tentative D call: TRBD1 (5 bases). Germline CDR1 is SNHLY and CDR2 is FYNNEI. V lost 3 bases and J 3 bases, leaving 11 bases between the germline ends. This CDR3 is 14 amino acids long.

This chain joins TRBV7-9 and TRBJ2-3; 9 nucleotides line up with TRBD1. J was trimmed by 3 bases and V by 5 bases; bases with no gene match: 9. There are 16 residues in the CDR3. Per the germline V gene, CDR1 is SEHNR and CDR2 is FQNEAQ (reference sequence). The DNA of the CDR3 is TGTGCCAGCAGCCCCCGGGGGACAGGGCGGACAGATACGCAGTATTTT. Translating gives CASSPRGTGRTDTQYF.

The genes are TRBV5-6 and TRBJ1-1; perhaps TRBD1 as D (5 bases). V was shortened by 1 base and J by 8 bases, with 6 bases between the two germline ends. CDR1 is SGHDT and CDR2 is YYEEEE in the germline V gene. The CDR3 spans 11 residues. CDR3 loop: CASSLRTEAFF. The DNA of the CDR3 is TGTGCCAGCAGCTTGAGGACAGAAGCTTTCTTT.

The CDR3 sequence is CAWSPDRARAFF. For the CDR3, the DNA is TGTGCCTGGAGTCCGGACCGAGCACGGGCTTTCTTT. The chain recombines TRBV30 with TRBJ1-1, with unresolved D. The germline CDR1 and CDR2 sequences are GTSNPN and SVGIG (reference sequence). This CDR3 contains 12 residues. The V and J ends lost 2 bases and 11 bases respectively, with 15 bases between them.

J is TRBJ1-1 and V is TRBV6-5, with no clear D. V was cut by 2 bases and J by 0 bases, with 10 bases left in between. Per germline, CDR1 MNHEY and CDR2 SVGAGI. This CDR3 region has 15 residues. CDR3 in amino acids: CASSYERRVNTEAFF. DNA for the CDR3: TGTGCCAGCAGTTACGAACGCAGAGTGAACACTGAAGCTTTCTTT.

V usage is TRBV4-1 and J usage is TRBJ2-1; 10 bases are shared with TRBD1. The CDR3 is 19 amino acids. With 0 bases clipped from V and 7 bases from J, the junction kept 15 bases outside the gene matches. Looked up from germline, CDR1 is MGHRA and CDR2 is YSYEKL. The CDR3 spells CASSQERAVLGTGVNEQFF. In DNA form, the CDR3 reads TGCGCCAGCAGCCAAGAAAGAGCGGTGTTGGGGACAGGGGTTAATGAGCAGTTCTTC.

The V and J genes are TRBV10-3 and TRBJ2-7; D might be TRBD1 (6 bases). CDR3 length: 15 amino acids. Deletions cut 5 bases from V and 0 bases from J, with 14 bases between. Germline lookup yields CDR1 ENHRY and CDR2 SYGVKD. The CDR3 nucleotides are TGTGCCATCAGTCAACCGGACAGTGGCTCCTACGAGCAGTACTTC. Residues: CAISQPDSGSYEQYF.

The CDR3 reads CASSSGTSAYNEQFF. The CDR3 nucleotides read TGCGCCAGCAGTTCCGGGACTAGCGCTTACAATGAGCAGTTCTTC. The chain combines TRBV5-1 with TRBJ2-1, with 10 bases fitting TRBD2. Unmatched junction bases numbered 6, after V lost 5 bases and J lost 4 bases. This CDR3 contains 15 residues. Germline values: CDR1 SGHRS, CDR2 YFSETQ.

For the CDR3, the DNA is TGTGCCAGCAGCTTGGGGAGCGGAGACCTTTCCTACGAGCAGTACTTC. It specifies CASSLGSGDLSYEQYF. The chain recombines TRBV5-4 with TRBJ2-7; D perhaps matches TRBD2 (5 bases). Germline assignment: CDR1 SGHNT and CDR2 YYREEE (reference sequence). Deletions cut 0 bases from V and 1 base from J, with 14 bases between. The CDR3 is made up of 16 amino acids.

The chain couples TRBV14 to TRBJ1-4, with TRBD1 matching 10 bases. V shed 4 bases, J shed 10 bases, and the junction held 6 bases outside the gene matches. The germline V gene has CDR1 SGHDN and CDR2 FVKESK. The CDR3 contains 14 residues. The DNA of the CDR3 is TGTGCCAGCAGCCCGGGACAGGGGATCGGAAAACTGTTTTTT. Residues: CASSPGQGIGKLFF.

The genes are TRBV7-2 and TRBJ2-2, with D maybe TRBD2 (5 bases). CDR1 SGHTA and CDR2 FQGNSA come from the germline V gene. Trimming shortened V by 3 bases and J by 7 bases, and 15 bases separated the two germline ends. The CDR3 contains 15 residues. The CDR3 reads CASSFLATDGGELFF. For the CDR3, the DNA is TGTGCCAGCAGCTTCCTAGCTACCGATGGCGGGGAGCTGTTTTTT.

This chain joins TRBV19 and TRBJ2-1, with 14 bases aligning to TRBD2. V dropped 6 bases and J dropped 8; count of bases not matched to a gene: 6. From germline, CDR1 is LNHDA and CDR2 SQIVND (reference sequence). The CDR3 is 15 amino acids. CDR3 residues: CASSPGTSGSYEQFF. The CDR3 coding sequence is TGTGCCAGTAGCCCAGGGACTAGCGGGAGCTATGAGCAGTTCTTC. The complete variable domain, with remaining parts taken from reference TRBV19 and TRBJ2-1, reads DGGITQSPKYLFRKEGQNVTLSCEQNLNHDAMYWYRQDPGQGLRLIYYSQIVNDFQKGDIAEGYSVSREKKESFPLTVTSAQKNPTAFYLCASSPGTSGSYEQFFGPGTRLTVL.

This chain connects TRBV7-3 to TRBJ1-1, with D unresolved. Germline loops: CDR1 SGHTA, CDR2 FQGTGA. There are 13 residues in the CDR3. V lost 1 base and J lost 1, with 4 bases in between. In DNA form, the CDR3 reads TGTGCCAGCAGCTTAAGGGCGAACACTGAAGCTTTCTTT. Translated: CASSLRANTEAFF.

The CDR3, as DNA: TGTGCCAGCAGCTTGGGTGGGACCCAGTACTTC. This gives the protein CASSLGGTQYF. The chain couples TRBV5-6 to TRBJ2-5; D gene unclear. CDR1 is SGHDT, CDR2 YYEEEE, per germline. The CDR3 contains 11 residues. Trimming removed 0 bases at V and 7 bases at J, with 4 bases between.

The chain employs TRBV9 and TRBJ2-2; D tentatively fits TRBD1 or TRBD2 (5 bases each). The CDR3 runs to 15 residues. CDR1 and CDR2 (germline): SGDLS, YYNGEE. Trimming took off 0 bases at V and 6 bases at J, with 12 bases between the two ends. The CDR3 loop is CASSVVGVQAGELFF. CDR3 nucleotide sequence: TGTGCCAGCAGCGTAGTGGGGGTGCAGGCCGGGGAGCTGTTTTTT.

This chain links TRBV2 with TRBJ2-5; 9 positions match TRBD1. V shed 5 bases, J shed 5 bases, and the junction held 9 bases outside the gene matches. The germline gives CDR1 SNHLY, CDR2 FYNNEI. This CDR3 region has 15 residues. CDR3: CASSKWTGAWETQYF. The DNA of the CDR3 is TGTGCCAGCAGTAAATGGACAGGGGCATGGGAGACCCAGTACTTC. The full variable domain, its missing parts supplied by reference TRBV2 and TRBJ2-5, is EPEVTQTPSHQVTQMGQEVILRCVPISNHLYFYWYRQILGQKVEFLVSFYNNEISEKSEIFDDQFSVERPDGSNFTLKIRSTKLEDSAMYFCASSKWTGAWETQYFGPGTRLLVL.

This clone was seen a handful of times. CDR3 in amino acids: CASSQTGTRANYGYTF. Written as DNA, the CDR3 is TGTGCCAGTAGCCAGACAGGTACCAGAGCTAACTATGGCTACACCTTC. V and J are TRBV19 and TRBJ1-2; D might be TRBD1 (6 bases). Germline V gives CDR1 LNHDA, CDR2 SQIVND (reference sequence). The CDR3 contains 16 residues. The germline V and J ends were trimmed by 6 bases and 0 bases, with 17 bases remaining between them.

CDR3 in DNA: TGTGCCAGCAGCCTCGCTAACTATGGCTACACCTTC. Translation gives CASSLANYGYTF. The genes are TRBV7-2 and TRBJ1-2; D gene unclear. From germline, CDR1 is SGHTA and CDR2 FQGNSA. Trimming removed 5 bases from V and 0 bases from J, with 4 bases in between. This CDR3 comprises 12 residues.

V is TRBV19 and J is TRBJ1-2, with TRBD1 as a possible D gene (6 bases). The V end was cut by 7 bases, the J end by 0 bases, with 18 bases between. Germline V gives CDR1 LNHDA, CDR2 SQIVND (reference sequence). The CDR3 runs to 16 residues. CDR3 DNA sequence: TGTGCCAGTAATACCCTTACAGGGACGTCTAACTATGGCTACACCTTC. Translation: CASNTLTGTSNYGYTF. The full variable domain, rest sourced from reference TRBV19 and TRBJ1-2, is DGGITQSPKYLFRKEGQNVTLSCEQNLNHDAMYWYRQDPGQGLRLIYYSQIVNDFQKGDIAEGYSVSREKKESFPLTVTSAQKNPTAFYLCASNTLTGTSNYGYTFGSGTRLTVV.